This T cell receptor beta chain was recovered during a study of monozygotic twins with inflammatory bowel disease. Each CDR3 protein gets one entry in TCRdb, which reprocessed the 5' RACE reads and gives no DNA. The sample holds about 300,000 distinct CDR3 sequences. Remarks on this clonotype: The antigen remains unidentified.

General study findings and limits: Lower sharing of clonotypes with other individuals was seen in IBD patients than in healthy twins. This was most marked in patients showing signs of disease activity. With inverse Simpson as the measure, TCRbeta diversity was lower in IBD patients than in healthy co-twins. The analysis failed to separate different T cell subtypes.

Per germline, CDR1 SGHRS and CDR2 YFSETQ. The CDR3 has 16 residues. The material sequenced was blood. The J gene is TRBJ1-2, the V gene TRBV5-1; TCRdb proposes TRBD1, but this gene call is untestable without DNA. This sequence was found in a human donor with ulcerative colitis or Crohn's disease, or a healthy co-twin of an affected twin (not recorded which). The CDR3: CASSLEKGKGVYGYTF.